There are a few counts of the clone carrying this T cell receptor (beta chain). TCR cDNA, made by 5'RACE template switching, carried an added universal primer site and UMIs. Each CDR3 protein gets one entry after TCRdb re-called the 5' RACE reads with MiXCR. Found here are about 630,000 distinct CDR3 sequences, 12% of them singletons; the top ten hold more than 13%. Trimming left V 2 bases short and J 5 bases short, with 12 bases between. This CDR3 comprises 14 residues. CDR1 and CDR2 from the germline V gene are MNHEY and SVGAGI. The source of the sample is a study of T cells after yellow fever vaccination.

The clonotype originates from a man aged 25-40 years who received the YFV17D yellow fever vaccine. The sample was PBMCs, taken on the day of the yellow fever booster vaccination. The V and J genes are TRBV6-5 and TRBJ2-5; a weak D match, TRBD2 (6 bases). DNA of the CDR3: TGTGCCAGCAGTTACCTCGGGAGTCGGGAGACCCAGTACTTC. Encoded protein: CASSYLGSRETQYF.